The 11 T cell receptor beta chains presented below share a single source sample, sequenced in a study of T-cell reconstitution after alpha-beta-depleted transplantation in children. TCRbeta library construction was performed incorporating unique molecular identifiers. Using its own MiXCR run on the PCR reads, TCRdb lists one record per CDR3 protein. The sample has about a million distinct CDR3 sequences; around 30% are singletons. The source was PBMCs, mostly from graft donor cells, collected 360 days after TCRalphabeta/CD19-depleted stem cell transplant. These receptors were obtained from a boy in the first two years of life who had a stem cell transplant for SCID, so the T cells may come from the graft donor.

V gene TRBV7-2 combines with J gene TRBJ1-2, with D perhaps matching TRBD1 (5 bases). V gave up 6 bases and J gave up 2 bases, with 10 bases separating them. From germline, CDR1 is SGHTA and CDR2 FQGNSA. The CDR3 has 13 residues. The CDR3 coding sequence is TGTGCCAGCAGATTGGGACCGAACTATGGCTACACCTTC. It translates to CASRLGPNYGYTF.

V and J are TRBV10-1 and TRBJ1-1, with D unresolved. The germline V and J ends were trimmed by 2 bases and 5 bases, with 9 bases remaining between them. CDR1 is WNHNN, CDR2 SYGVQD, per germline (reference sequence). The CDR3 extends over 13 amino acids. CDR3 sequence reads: CASSEAYGTEAFF. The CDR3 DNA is TGCGCCAGCAGTGAGGCGTACGGGACTGAAGCTTTCTTT.

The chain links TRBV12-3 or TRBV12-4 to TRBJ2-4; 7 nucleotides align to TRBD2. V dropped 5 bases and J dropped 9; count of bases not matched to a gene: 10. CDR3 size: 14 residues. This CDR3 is CASSTRGGTAIQYF. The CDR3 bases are TGTGCCAGCAGTACCCGGGGAGGGACGGCCATTCAGTACTTC.

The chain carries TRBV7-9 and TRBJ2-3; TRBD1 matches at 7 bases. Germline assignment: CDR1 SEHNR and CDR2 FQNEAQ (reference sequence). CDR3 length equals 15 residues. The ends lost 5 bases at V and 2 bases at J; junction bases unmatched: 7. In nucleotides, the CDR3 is TGTGCCAGCAGCCCCGGGACAGTGCTCACAGATACGCAGTATTTT. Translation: CASSPGTVLTDTQYF.

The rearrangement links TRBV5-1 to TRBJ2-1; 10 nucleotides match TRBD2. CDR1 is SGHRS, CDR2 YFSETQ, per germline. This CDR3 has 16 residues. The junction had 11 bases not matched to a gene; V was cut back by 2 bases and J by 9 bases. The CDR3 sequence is CASSFLPAGGIGEQFF. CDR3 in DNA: TGCGCCAGCAGCTTCCTCCCAGCGGGGGGGATAGGTGAGCAGTTCTTC.

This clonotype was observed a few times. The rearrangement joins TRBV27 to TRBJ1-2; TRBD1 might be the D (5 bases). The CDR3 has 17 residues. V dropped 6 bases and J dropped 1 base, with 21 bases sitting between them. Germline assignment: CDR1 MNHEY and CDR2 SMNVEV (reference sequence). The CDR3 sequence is CASSWGTGRGDNYGYTF. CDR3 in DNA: TGTGCCAGCAGCTGGGGCACGGGGAGGGGAGATAACTATGGCTACACCTTC.

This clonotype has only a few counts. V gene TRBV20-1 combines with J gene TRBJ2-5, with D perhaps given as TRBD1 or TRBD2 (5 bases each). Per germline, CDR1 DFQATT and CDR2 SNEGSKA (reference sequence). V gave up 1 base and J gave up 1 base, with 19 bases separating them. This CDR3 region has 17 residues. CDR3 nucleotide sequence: TGCAGTGCTAGAGGGGTGGTTTCGGGGCACGTCCAAGAGACCCAGTACTTC. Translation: CSARGVVSGHVQETQYF.

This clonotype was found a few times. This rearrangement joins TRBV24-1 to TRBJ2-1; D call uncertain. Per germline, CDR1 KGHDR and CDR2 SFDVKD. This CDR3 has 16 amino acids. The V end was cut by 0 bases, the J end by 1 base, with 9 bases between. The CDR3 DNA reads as TGTGCCACCAGTGATTTGCTCCGGCAGTCCTACAATGAGCAGTTCTTC. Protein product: CATSDLLRQSYNEQFF.

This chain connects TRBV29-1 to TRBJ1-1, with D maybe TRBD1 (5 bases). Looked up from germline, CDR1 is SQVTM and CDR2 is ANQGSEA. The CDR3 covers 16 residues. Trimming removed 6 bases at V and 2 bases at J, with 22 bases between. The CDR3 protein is CSVQLTPGTGNTEAFF. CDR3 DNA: TGCAGCGTGCAACTTACGCCCGGGACGGGAAACACTGAAGCTTTCTTT.

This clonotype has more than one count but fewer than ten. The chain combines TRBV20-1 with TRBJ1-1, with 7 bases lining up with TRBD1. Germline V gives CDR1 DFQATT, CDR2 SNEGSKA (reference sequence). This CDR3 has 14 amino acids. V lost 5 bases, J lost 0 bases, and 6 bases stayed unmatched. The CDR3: CSAEAGQLNTEAFF. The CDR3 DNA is TGCAGTGCTGAGGCGGGACAGCTGAACACTGAAGCTTTCTTT.

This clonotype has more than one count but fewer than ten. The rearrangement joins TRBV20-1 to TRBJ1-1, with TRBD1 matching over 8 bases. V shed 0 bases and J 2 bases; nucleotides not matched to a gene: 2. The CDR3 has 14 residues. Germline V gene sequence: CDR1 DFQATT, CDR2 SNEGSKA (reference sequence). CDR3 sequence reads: CSAREGQGNTEAFF. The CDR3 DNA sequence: TGCAGTGCTAGAGAAGGACAGGGAAACACTGAAGCTTTCTTT.